This T cell receptor (beta chain) appears in the sequencing data of a study of cytomegalovirus exposure and HLA in healthy donors (dated by TCRdb to between 2016 and 2019). With regard to the full study: An earlier analysis of about 530 of the donors reported approximately 260 Gb of sequence data and around 110 million unique TCR beta sequences obtained from about 179 million T cells. Of the roughly 400 genotyped donors, approximately 83% fell in the genetic ancestry cluster associated with self-reported Caucasian donors. Around 320 gigabases of sequencing data and 70 million to 100 million unique TCR sequences were included in an early release covering around 600 HLA-typed donors. In a later analysis, previously published TCR beta repertoires from 550 to 700 donors were re-analyzed and high-resolution HLA genotyping was added so that TCR occurrence patterns could be studied. Alongside the repertoire data, information on donor age, sex, ethnicity and CMV serostatus was compiled. All discovery cohort repertoires had been generated using a single sequencing platform. In addition to the first cohort of several hundred subjects, a separate validation cohort of 130 or so different subjects was used. In an earlier analysis of 587 of the donors, high-throughput TCR beta sequencing was used to judge whether each TCR beta V gene segment behaved as functional or pseudogenic. The number of typed donors differed by locus: roughly 629-640 for A, B, C, DRB1 and DQB1; 500 to 550 for DQA1; 606 for DPA1; and 450 to 480 for DPB1. Both class I and class II loci were covered by HLA typing, at four-digit resolution. A later genetic analysis used genome-wide SNP genotypes for about 60% of the 666 donors, treating that subset as a discovery cohort. Among 300 to 450 genotyped donors of the cohort, an average of about 240,000 unique TCR beta nucleotide sequences were sequenced per donor, roughly 20% of them non-productive. Several DR-DQ haplotypes were handled as single units for association and clustering because linkage in the cohort was strong. The study aimed to test whether signatures of past pathogen exposure could be identified by cataloging public T cell receptors. The T cell repertoires of several hundred subjects were profiled by immunosequencing and related to cytomegalovirus serostatus. Rather than drawing on any new phenotypic data, the later analysis identified candidate immune exposures from TCR beta sequences and the way those sequences occurred across donors. To predict cytomegalovirus infection status, the study combined high-throughput TCR immunosequencing, statistical association of individual TCRs with disease status, and machine learning.

The library was produced with the immunoSEQ multiplex PCR assay. For the multiplex PCR, a mixture combining 60 forward primers for TCR Vbeta segments and 13 reverse primers for TCR Jbeta segments was used. Amplification of the CDR3 region of rearranged TCR beta genes was performed with a multiplex PCR assay on genomic DNA. The amplified TCR beta libraries were sequenced on the Illumina HiSeq System as 87-base-pair reads. On the study's bioinformatics: A later analysis tallied around 82 million unique TCR beta chains across the approximately 670 repertoires, and around 12 million of those chains were shared by two or more donors. Raw reads were error-corrected and collapsed into unique sequences with a nearest-neighbor algorithm that merged closely related sequences to remove PCR and sequencing errors. Alignment of CDR3 sequences to IMGT reference sequences was used to assign V, D and J gene segments. Each retained sequence needed at least a six-nucleotide match to both a V gene segment and a J gene segment. A rearrangement was called productive if the CDR3 had no stop codons and remained in frame with V and J, and every other rearrangement was called non-productive. CDR3 was defined according to IMGT convention as the region running from the second conserved V-encoded cysteine to the conserved J-encoded phenylalanine. Sequences without an unambiguous match to a single V gene segment were excluded from the earlier analysis of several hundred of the donors. In an earlier analysis of several hundred of the donors, V segments were called functional above 56.7% productive rearrangements and were called segregating when the between-donor standard deviation exceeded 5%. A statistical classification framework was built for diagnosing cytomegalovirus status from the catalog of TCR beta chain sequences. V and J gene assignment, in a later analysis, came from comparing TCR nucleotide sequences with IMGT/GENE-DB human TR gene sequences. A later analysis assigned CDR3 sequences and most-parsimonious VDJ recombination scenarios with the TCRdist pipeline. In a later analysis, each TCR beta chain was defined by its CDR3 amino acid sequence together with its V-gene family, and reads lacking a unique V-gene family were excluded. A later analysis removed several hundred highly shared, low-generation-probability nucleotide sequences to deal with suspected cross-contamination and a sequencing artifact. In a later analysis, a clonal expansion index for each public chain was calculated from normalized within-repertoire ranks of inferred template counts. In a later analysis, generation probabilities were computed with a VDJ recombination model fitted to out-of-frame rearrangements, and the resulting probabilities were checked against IGoR. A later analysis scored TCR-TCR, TCR-HLA and TCR-CMV co-occurrence with hypergeometric tests, applying a repertoire-size bias correction to TCR pairs. A later analysis estimated false discovery rates by permuting HLA or CMV assignments 20 times. In a later analysis, co-occurring TCRs were grouped using DBSCAN, and TCRdist sequence similarity was added for clustering within HLA-allele-positive subsets. Repertoires with fewer than 30,000 or more than 120,000 public chains were left out of co-occurrence clustering, as were roughly five repertoires with anomalous nucleotide sharing. The source is immuneACCESS, and TCRdb retained only in-frame sequences with V and J called. Part of the clones is not carried over; for the studies checked, unresolved V genes explain less than half of this, and the remainder is unexplained. Clone size and V and J calls were adopted from that table, with D and trimming inferred from the DNA. The sample table records 100,000 to 120,000 clones; around 84% of these occur just once. The ten largest clones take up roughly 1.2% of the sample.

The V end loses 4 bases and the J end loses 8 bases, and a stretch of 14 bases separates them. The CDR3 goes from the cysteine to the phenylalanine over 14 residues. Solely the CDR3 DNA is kept, with 42 bases framed from the first base. CDR1 MGHRA and CDR2 YSYEKL were looked up in the germline V gene. In total, more than 500 healthy bone marrow donors made up the cohort. Cohort members were all nominally healthy when sampled, although unrecorded immune exposures were likely present. The donor tested CMV seronegative and was one of the 352 seronegative cohort members. Each donor provided a peripheral blood sample, and peripheral blood mononuclear cells were used for TCR beta sequencing. The Qiagen DNeasy Blood Extraction Kit was used to extract genomic DNA from the blood cell samples. Worth noting for this clone: The specificity of this receptor is unknown. The record has no base qualities; no much larger clone is one base away.

Study-wide conclusions, independent of this receptor: In a later analysis, TCR association rates were found to vary across HLA loci, with the most associated TCRs seen for DRB1 alleles and the fewest for HLA-C alleles. In an earlier analysis of about 550 of the donors, most TCR beta V segments were observed in productive rearrangements about 87% or about 30% of the time, broadly matching IMGT annotations. In a later genetic analysis, a missense DCLRE1C variant was associated with V-gene and J-gene trimming of TCR beta chains, and the association was replicated in an independent cohort. A further reported finding was that TCR beta sequences accurately predicted the HLA-A and HLA-B alleles for most subjects in the first cohort. When HLA alleles, especially DR and DQ, strongly co-occurred, attributing TCR associations to individual alleles was difficult. According to a later analysis, parvovirus B19, influenza, CMV and Epstein-Barr virus appeared linked to several top co-occurrence clusters. Linkage disequilibrium might explain the correlated functional status among segregating V segments, but an unknown experimental factor could not be ruled out. A later analysis associated 15,000 or so TCR beta sequences with specific HLA alleles at a false discovery rate of 0.05. Because some donors lacked HLA typing at each locus, the association tests relied only on the typed subset. Approximately 16 rarely observed V segments, including chromosome 9 orphons, were excluded from the earlier analysis of just under 600 of the donors because counts were too low. The authors suggested that the approach could potentially be extended to other disease states and immunological phenotypes. In this cohort, only TCR beta chains were sequenced, and detectable features were limited by the absence of alpha or paired-chain data. Three of the identified cytomegalovirus-associated TCR beta chains were confirmed in vitro to be specific for cytomegalovirus antigens. In a later analysis, most CMV-associated TCR beta chains were found to appear HLA-restricted, with HLA associations seemingly driven largely by CMV exposure. Most TCR sequences were observed very rarely across donors, whereas some public TCRs were present in many individuals. The classifier was reported to diagnose cytomegalovirus status with high specificity and sensitivity in both the original and validation cohorts. Some IMGT-functional V segments, including TRBV6-2 and TRBV6-3, could not be told apart with the 87-base-pair reads, so those segments were excluded. A later genetic analysis reported fewer N-insertions in productive TCRs among donors in an Asian-associated ancestry cluster than the roughly 620-donor mean. Roughly uniform sequencing depth across donors was assumed in presence/absence analyses, although this assumption may not hold. In a later analysis, HLA-associated TCR beta chains were found to be more clonally expanded and to have lower generation probabilities than equally common non-associated chains. A group of highly shared sequence variants was considered likely to be a technical artifact of the sequencing pipeline. In the study, 150 to 200 TCR beta chains were listed as associated with cytomegalovirus. Immune exposure information for the cohort was limited to CMV serostatus.

Sequences were obtained from PBMCs. The sequence came from a woman in her thirties in good health and CMV-seronegative. In this chain, TRBV4-1 is recombined with TRBJ1-4, with a weak D call of TRBD1 (5 bases match). The nucleotide sequence reads TGCGCCAGCAGCCCCAGGGCGGGGGAGGAAAAACTGTTTTTT. It translates to CASSPRAGEEKLFF.